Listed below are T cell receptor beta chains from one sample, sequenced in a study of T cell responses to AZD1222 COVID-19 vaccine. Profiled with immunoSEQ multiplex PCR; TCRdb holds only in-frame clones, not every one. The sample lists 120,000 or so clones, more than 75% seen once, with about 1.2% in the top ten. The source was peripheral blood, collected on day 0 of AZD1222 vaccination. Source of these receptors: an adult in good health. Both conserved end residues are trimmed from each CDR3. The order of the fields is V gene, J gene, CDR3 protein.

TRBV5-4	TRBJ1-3	ASSLIDRGNTIY
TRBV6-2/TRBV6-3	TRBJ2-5	ASGPGLASETQY
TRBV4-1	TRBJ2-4	ASSQVGGLGKNIQY
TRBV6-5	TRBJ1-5	ASSAQGEVNQPQH
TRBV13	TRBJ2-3	ASSQGTVADTQY
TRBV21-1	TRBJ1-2	ASSKVGINYGYT
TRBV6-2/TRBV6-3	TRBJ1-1	ASSYSQGRTEAF
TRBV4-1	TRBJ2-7	ASSPLPEVVGGYEQY
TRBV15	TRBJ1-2	ATSTRTGVSAGYT
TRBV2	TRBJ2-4	ASSENRPESIQY
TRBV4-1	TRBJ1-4	ASSQVGQGAPKNEKLF
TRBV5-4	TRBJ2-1	ASSLGGTSGNTYNEQF
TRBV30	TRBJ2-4	AWKGDPNIQY
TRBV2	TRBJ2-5	ASSYRGCGQETQY
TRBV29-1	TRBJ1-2	SVRGGTYYGYT
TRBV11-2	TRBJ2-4	ASSPALNIQY
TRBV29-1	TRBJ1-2	SVVYRGSGYT
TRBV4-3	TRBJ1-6	ASSQEPGPNSPLH
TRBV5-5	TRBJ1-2	ASSPRRANYGYT
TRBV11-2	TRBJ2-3	ASSFRSRYTDTQY
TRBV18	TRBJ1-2	ASSPEKNYGYT
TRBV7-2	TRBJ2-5	ASSPGTSLETQY
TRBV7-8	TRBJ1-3	ASSRDGNSGNTIY
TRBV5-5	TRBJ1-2	ASSLDQGLNGYT
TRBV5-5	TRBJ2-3	ASSLGAGLGTDTQY
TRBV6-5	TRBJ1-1	ASSFGRRGNTEAF
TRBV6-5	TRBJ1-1	ASRLGVNTEAF
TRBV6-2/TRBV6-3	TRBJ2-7	ASSLVGGDYYEQY
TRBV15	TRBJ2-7	ATSRGPGTGNNEQY
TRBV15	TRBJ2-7	ATSRVRIPYEQY
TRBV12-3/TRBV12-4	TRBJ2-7	ASRAGVGEQY
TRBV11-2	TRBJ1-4	ASSTGEGTNEKLF
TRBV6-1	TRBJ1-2	ASSEGGPGQRIYGYT
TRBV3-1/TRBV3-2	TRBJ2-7	ASTQRGSYEQY
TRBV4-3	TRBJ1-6	ASSQQGEGGYNSPLH
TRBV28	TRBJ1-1	ASRGGWTEAF
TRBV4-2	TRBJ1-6	ASSHRTDSPLH
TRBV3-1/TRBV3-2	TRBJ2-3	ASSPSGADTQY
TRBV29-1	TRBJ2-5	SVADLETQY
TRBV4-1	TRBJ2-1	ASSHPRQGVSNEQF
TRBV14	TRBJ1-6	ASSPSGSPLH
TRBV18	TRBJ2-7	ASSPYMGVTYEQY